The next 18 T cell receptor beta chains were all read from a single sample in a study of cytomegalovirus exposure and HLA in healthy donors. The PCR had 60 Vbeta and 13 Jbeta primers. Using immunoSEQ multiplex PCR, the repertoire was profiled, and TCRdb retains in-frame clones only, with some absent. Of over 75,000 clones in the sample, roughly 80% were seen once. Sequencing was performed on PBMCs. Source of these receptors: a woman between 50 and 59 years old in good health and CMV-seronegative.

This clone showed up just once. CDR3: CSVAYYRGRTYNEQFF. Written as DNA, the CDR3 is TGCAGCGTTGCTTATTACAGGGGAAGGACCTACAATGAGCAGTTCTTC. The rearrangement links TRBV29-1 to TRBJ2-1; TRBD1 matches at 7 bases. The V gene's germline CDR1 is SQVTM and CDR2 ANQGSEA. The junction had 11 bases not matched to a gene; V was cut back by 4 bases and J by 2 bases. The CDR3 extends over 16 amino acids.

The chain carries TRBV7-2 and TRBJ1-2; maybe TRBD1 (5 bases). Germline V gene data show CDR1 as SGHTA and CDR2 as FQGNSA. V dropped 4 bases and J dropped 4 bases, with 13 bases sitting between them. This CDR3 contains 14 residues. The CDR3 loop reads CASSSTVKTYGYTF. The CDR3 nucleotides read TGTGCCAGCAGCTCGACAGTAAAAACCTATGGCTACACCTTC.

V is TRBV27 and J is TRBJ2-7; D possibly corresponds to TRBD1 (5 bases). The V and J ends lost 3 bases and 1 base respectively, with 10 bases between them. The length of the CDR3 is 14 residues. Germline lookup yields CDR1 MNHEY and CDR2 SMNVEV (reference sequence). The CDR3 sequence: CASSFRAGSYEQYV. CDR3 DNA sequence: TGTGCCAGCAGTTTCAGGGCAGGTTCCTACGAGCAGTACGTC.

The chain recombines TRBV29-1 with TRBJ1-5; 7 bases agree with TRBD1. After removal of 5 bases from V and 7 bases from J, the junction contained 8 bases not matched to a gene. CDR1 is SQVTM, CDR2 ANQGSEA, per germline. This CDR3 region has 13 residues. This CDR3 reads CSVRRDSSQPQHF. In DNA form, the CDR3 reads TGCAGCGTTCGTAGGGACAGTAGCCAGCCCCAGCATTTT. Full variable domain (remainder filled in from reference TRBV29-1 and TRBJ1-5): SAVISQKPSRDICQRGTSLTIQCQVDSQVTMMFWYRQQPGQSLTLIATANQGSEATYESGFVIDKFPISRPNLTFSTLTVSNMSPEDSSIYLCSVRRDSSQPQHFGDGTRLSIL.

J is TRBJ2-6 and V is TRBV5-1; no definite D call. This CDR3 has 16 residues. V lost 0 bases and J lost 0, with 7 bases in between. Germline V gene lookup returns CDR1 SGHRS and CDR2 YFSETQ. CDR3 sequence reads: CASSLAPLSGANVLTF. DNA of the CDR3: TGCGCCAGCAGCTTGGCCCCTCTCTCTGGGGCCAACGTCCTGACTTTC.

The chain recombines TRBV7-9 with TRBJ1-6; TRBD1 matches 10 bases. The CDR3 has 17 residues. V trimming: 1 base; J trimming: 9 bases; junction bases outside the gene matches: 9. CDR1 and CDR2 from the germline V gene are SEHNR and FQNEAQ (reference sequence). The CDR3 coding sequence is TGTGCCAGCAGCTTAGAGTCTTTCGGGACAGGGGTTTCACCCCTCCACTTT. As protein: CASSLESFGTGVSPLHF.

The V call is TRBV28, the J call TRBJ2-1; TRBD2 matches 9 bases. Per germline, CDR1 MDHEN and CDR2 SYDVKM. The CDR3 extends over 17 amino acids. Trimming at V came to 3 bases and at J to 4 bases, leaving 10 bases not matched to a gene. This CDR3 is CASSLRISGRFYNEQFF. Here the CDR3 DNA reads TGTGCCAGCAGTTTGCGGATCAGCGGGAGGTTTTACAATGAGCAGTTCTTC.

Comment on this clone: Its ends do not fully match the called genes, so a read error is possible. The chain has TRBV6-5 and TRBJ1-2; D possibly corresponds to TRBD1 (5 bases). The CDR3 spans 12 residues. Looked up from germline, CDR1 is MNHEY and CDR2 is SVGAGI. CDR3 residues: CASHQTEGSYPF. As DNA, the CDR3 is TGTGCCAGTCATCAGACAGAAGGTAGCTACCCCTTC.

The chain uses TRBV5-1 and TRBJ2-7, with D perhaps matching TRBD2 (5 bases). From germline, CDR1 is SGHRS and CDR2 YFSETQ. The CDR3 covers 15 residues. The germline V and J ends were trimmed by 2 bases and 0 bases, with 12 bases remaining between them. The CDR3 here is CASSFGGDSSYEQYV. Here the CDR3 DNA reads TGCGCCAGCAGCTTCGGAGGTGATAGCTCCTACGAGCAGTACGTC.

The gene calls are TRBV28 and TRBJ2-7; TRBD1 aligns across 12 bases. Germline V CDR1 and CDR2: MDHEN, SYDVKM. CDR3 length: 14 residues. Trimming at V came to 6 bases and at J to 5 bases, leaving 5 bases not matched to a gene. The CDR3 protein is CASRPGQGAHEQYF. As DNA, the CDR3 is TGTGCCAGCAGACCGGGACAGGGGGCCCACGAGCAGTACTTC.

The CDR3 protein is CASSLQRAQGGYGYTF. CDR3 DNA sequence: TGCGCCAGCAGCCTCCAGAGGGCACAGGGGGGCTATGGCTACACCTTC. The genes are TRBV4-3 and TRBJ1-2; TRBD1 matches at 8 bases. The V gene end was trimmed by 4 bases and the J gene end by 4 bases; junction bases not matched to a gene: 11. The length of the CDR3 is 16 residues. The germline gives CDR1 LGHNA, CDR2 YSLEER.

This chain joins TRBV6-1 and TRBJ1-6; perhaps TRBD1 as D (5 bases). Germline V gives CDR1 MNHNS, CDR2 SASEGT. V lost 2 bases and J 8 bases, leaving 25 bases between the germline ends. This CDR3 is built from 19 residues. In nucleotides, the CDR3 is TGTGCCAGCAGTGAATCGAGGGGAGGAATATCTCAGAGGTATTCACCCCTCCACTTT. Translating gives CASSESRGGISQRYSPLHF.

This rearrangement joins TRBV27 to TRBJ2-1; 12 positions match TRBD2. Trimming took 7 bases from V and 8 from J; bases not matched to a gene: 6. The CDR3 sequence is 14 residues long. Germline lookup yields CDR1 MNHEY and CDR2 SMNVEV (reference sequence). The CDR3 DNA follows: TGTGCCAGCACGGCTAGCGGGAGGGCCCATGAGCAGTTCTTC. Translation gives CASTASGRAHEQFF.

The chain combines TRBV7-9 with TRBJ1-4; 8 bases are shared with TRBD1. The CDR3 has 14 amino acids. Germline trimming cut 1 base from V and 8 bases from J; bases unmatched to any gene: 3. Germline V gene sequence: CDR1 SEHNR, CDR2 FQNEAQ (reference sequence). As DNA, the CDR3 is TGTGCCAGCAGCTTAGGGACAGGGATAGAAAAACTGTTTTTT. Translating gives CASSLGTGIEKLFF.

This chain connects TRBV2 to TRBJ2-1; D is possibly TRBD2 (7 bases). Germline V lookup: CDR1 SNHLY, CDR2 FYNNEI. V lost 6 bases to trimming and J lost 8 bases, with 17 bases between them. This CDR3 spans 14 amino acids. The CDR3 DNA reads TGTGCCAGCAGCCGCGAGGGGGGGCTGGATGAGCAGTTCTTC. Encoded protein: CASSREGGLDEQFF.

The chain has TRBV28 and TRBJ2-7; 10 nucleotides match TRBD1. Per the germline V gene, CDR1 is MDHEN and CDR2 is SYDVKM. This CDR3 is built from 16 residues. With V trimmed by 7 bases and J by 5 bases, 14 bases remained unmatched. Here the CDR3 reads CASTNGWDRGVHEQYF. CDR3 DNA: TGTGCCAGCACAAACGGATGGGACAGGGGTGTACACGAGCAGTACTTC.

This clone has a handful of counts. This rearrangement joins TRBV7-9 to TRBJ2-7, with 9 bases that match TRBD1. This CDR3 has 14 residues. V trimming: 2 bases; J trimming: 4 bases; junction bases outside the gene matches: 3. Germline CDR1 reads SEHNR; CDR2 reads FQNEAQ (reference sequence). CDR3 residues: CASSLNRGHYEQYV. DNA for the CDR3: TGTGCCAGCAGCTTAAACAGGGGGCATTACGAGCAGTACGTC.

V and J are TRBV5-4 and TRBJ1-6, with TRBD1 matching over 7 bases. Trimming removed 1 base from V and 7 bases from J; junction bases left unmatched: 8. Per germline, CDR1 SGHNT and CDR2 YYREEE (reference sequence). The CDR3 loop spans 16 amino acids. CDR3: CASSLTGVGRNSPLHF. CDR3 nucleotide sequence: TGTGCCAGCAGCTTGACAGGGGTAGGAAGAAATTCACCCCTCCACTTT.